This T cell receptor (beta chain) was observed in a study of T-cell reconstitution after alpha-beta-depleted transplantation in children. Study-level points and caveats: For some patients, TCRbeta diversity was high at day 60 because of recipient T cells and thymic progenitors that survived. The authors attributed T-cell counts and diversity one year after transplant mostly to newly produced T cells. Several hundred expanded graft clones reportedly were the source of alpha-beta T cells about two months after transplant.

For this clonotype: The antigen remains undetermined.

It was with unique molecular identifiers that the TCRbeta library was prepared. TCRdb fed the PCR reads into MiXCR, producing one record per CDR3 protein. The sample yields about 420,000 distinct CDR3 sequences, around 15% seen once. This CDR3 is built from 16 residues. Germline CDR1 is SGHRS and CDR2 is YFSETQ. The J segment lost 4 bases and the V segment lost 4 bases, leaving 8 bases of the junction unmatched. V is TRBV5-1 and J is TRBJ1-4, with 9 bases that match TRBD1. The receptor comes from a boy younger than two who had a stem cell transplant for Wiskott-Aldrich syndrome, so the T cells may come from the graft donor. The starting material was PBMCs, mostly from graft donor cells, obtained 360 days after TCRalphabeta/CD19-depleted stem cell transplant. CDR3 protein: CASSLRDRVRNEKLFF. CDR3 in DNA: TGCGCCAGCAGCCTAAGGGACAGGGTCCGTAATGAAAAACTGTTTTTT.